The 30 T cell receptor beta chains listed next were all sequenced from one sample in a study of tumor and adjacent non-tumor tissue in lung cancer. No cell sorting was done before RNA was extracted from the tissue. Three rounds of nested PCR, following a modified ARM-PCR protocol, produced the TCRbeta library. TCRdb re-derived calls from the multiplex PCR reads in MiXCR, one entry per CDR3 protein. The sample yields about 70,000 distinct CDR3 sequences, 73% seen once. Sequencing used lung tumor tissue. These receptor sequences come from a man aged 60 to 75 with non-small cell lung cancer.

As regards this clonotype: This could be a read error, since a much larger clone is one nucleotide away. The rearrangement joins TRBV20-1 to TRBJ2-3; no clear D gene. The CDR3 has 12 residues. The germline V gene has CDR1 DFQATT and CDR2 SNEGSKA (reference sequence). CDR3 sequence reads: CSVKAGEDMQYF. The CDR3 DNA reads as TGCAGTGTTAAGGCCGGAGAAGATATGCAGTATTTT.

This clonotype was detected ten times or more. CDR3 sequence reads: CSAREGNTEAFF. CDR3 in DNA: TGCAGTGCTAGAGAAGGGAACACTGAAGCTTTCTTT. The chain combines TRBV20-1 with TRBJ1-1, with unresolved D. Per the germline V gene, CDR1 is DFQATT and CDR2 is SNEGSKA (reference sequence). The CDR3 spans 12 residues. Trimming removed 0 bases at V and 1 base at J, with 3 bases between.

Comments on this clonotype: The junction shows a germline mismatch at one end, possibly a read error. The chain recombines TRBV6-1 with TRBJ1-2; D ambiguous. Per the germline V gene, CDR1 is MNHNS and CDR2 is SASEGT. The CDR3 runs 13 residues. CDR3 sequence reads: CANSYGIGDGYTF. The DNA of the CDR3 is TGTGCCAACAGTTACGGGATAGGAGATGGCTACACCTTC.

This clonotype has only a few counts. An end of the junction differs from the germline gene, which may be a read error. The chain carries TRBV29-1 and TRBJ2-7; D is possibly TRBD2 (5 bases). Germline assignment: CDR1 SQVTM and CDR2 ANQGSEA. The CDR3 has 14 residues. Written as DNA, the CDR3 is TGCAGCGTCTACGGGGAACTATCTTCCTACGAGCAGTATTTC. This encodes CSVYGELSSYEQYF.

This clonotype was detected only a few times. This chain connects TRBV5-1 to TRBJ2-2; 10 bases line up with TRBD1. The CDR3 length is 16 residues. V dropped 3 bases and J dropped 3; count of bases not matched to a gene: 5. CDR1 and CDR2 from the germline V gene are SGHRS and YFSETQ. The CDR3 region is CASSSGQGLYTGELFF. The CDR3 DNA follows: TGCGCCAGCAGCTCGGGACAGGGGCTATACACCGGGGAGCTGTTTTTT.

On this clonotype itself: Germline is not matched at one junction end, which may reflect a read error. The CDR3 nucleotides read TGTGCCAGCAGTTACACGAGGCGGGGTGAGAATGGGCAGTTCTTC. Its protein product is CASSYTRRGENGQFF. The V and J genes are TRBV6-5 and TRBJ2-1; possibly TRBD2 for D (6 bases). Germline V gene lookup returns CDR1 MNHEY and CDR2 SVGAGI. The length of the CDR3 is 15 residues.

As concerns this clonotype: Germline is not matched at one junction end, which may reflect a read error. The V gene is TRBV11-3, the J gene TRBJ2-3; 8 nucleotides line up with TRBD2. Germline V CDR1 and CDR2: SGHNT, YENEEA. The CDR3 consists of 16 residues. CDR3 sequence (DNA): TGTACCAGCAGCCTTGCACTAGCGGATAGCACAGAAACTCAGTATTTT. The encoded protein is CTSSLALADSTETQYF.

This clonotype was recorded only once. The chain recombines TRBV24-1 with TRBJ2-7; 7 bases are shared with TRBD1. The end of the DNA aligns better with TRBJ2-1, so the J call may be wrong. Germline CDR1 reads KGHDR; CDR2 reads SFDVKD. The CDR3 has 12 amino acids. CDR3 bases: TGTGCCACCCAGGGACAGTCCTACGAGCAGTTCTTC. Protein product: CATQGQSYEQFF.

The V gene is TRBV6-6, the J gene TRBJ2-3; 7 nucleotides agree with TRBD1. The J segment lost 6 bases and the V segment lost 2 bases, leaving 2 bases of the junction unmatched. The germline V gene has CDR1 MNHNY and CDR2 SVGAGI (reference sequence). This CDR3 has 13 residues. The CDR3 region has the DNA TGTGCCAGCAGTTACATGGACAGGGATACGCAGTATTTT. This encodes CASSYMDRDTQYF.

Notes on this clonotype: Compared with germline, one end of the junction differs, possibly owing to a read error. V is TRBV5-5 and J is TRBJ2-3; TRBD2 is a possible D gene (5 bases). Germline CDR1 SGHKS, CDR2 YYEKEE (reference sequence). The CDR3 has 15 amino acids. CDR3 sequence (DNA): TGTGTCAGCAGCCGGTGGGGAGAGCAGCCAGATACGCAGTACTTT. It translates to CVSSRWGEQPDTQYF.

This chain links TRBV20-1 with TRBJ2-3; 8 nucleotides align to TRBD1. The J call may be incorrect, as the DNA end agrees better with TRBJ1-5. The CDR3 has 14 amino acids. Germline V gene data show CDR1 as DFQATT and CDR2 as SNEGSKA (reference sequence). This CDR3 reads CSANPGQGGDTQHF. CDR3 bases: TGCAGTGCTAACCCCGGACAGGGAGGTGATACGCAGCATTTT.

The chain joins TRBV6-1 to TRBJ1-2; perhaps TRBD1 as D (5 bases). Germline CDR1 reads MNHNS; CDR2 reads SASEGT. There are 14 residues in the CDR3. V dropped 1 base and J dropped 5 bases, with 11 bases sitting between them. The CDR3 sequence: CASSEGRVGYGYTF. Here the CDR3 DNA reads TGTGCCAGCAGTGAAGGCAGGGTAGGATATGGCTACACCTTC.

In this sample, this clonotype turned up once. An end of the junction differs from the germline gene, which may be a read error. This chain connects TRBV5-5 to TRBJ2-2; tentatively, D is TRBD1 or TRBD2 (5 bases each). CDR1 is SGHKS and CDR2 is YYEKEE in the germline V gene (reference sequence). The CDR3 is made up of 15 amino acids. The CDR3 region is CAISNGTVNTGELFF. The CDR3 DNA sequence: TGTGCCATCAGCAACGGGACGGTAAACACCGGGGAGTTGTTTTTT.

To note about this clonotype: A read error may account for a junction end that differs from germline. The gene calls are TRBV20-1 and TRBJ2-7; 7 bases are shared with TRBD2. This CDR3 has 14 amino acids. Germline CDR1 and CDR2: DFQATT and SNEGSKA (reference sequence). CDR3 DNA: TGCAGTACTGGACTAGTGGGGACTCCCTACGACCAGTACTTC. Its protein is CSTGLVGTPYDQYF.

Notes on this clonotype: This likely comes from a read error, as the CDR3 has no conserved phenylalanine or tryptophan at its end. The V call is TRBV29-1, the J call TRBJ2-1, with 13 nucleotides matching TRBD2. With 6 bases clipped from V and 10 bases from J, the junction kept 6 bases outside the gene matches. The CDR3 consists of 13 residues. Germline assignment: CDR1 SQVTM and CDR2 ANQGSEA. The CDR3 DNA reads as TGCAGCGTGGGACTAGCGGGACTCGGGGAGCAGTTCTTA. Its protein product is CSVGLAGLGEQFL.

Of note for this clonotype: The junction does not match germline at one end; this may be a read error. The chain links TRBV28 to TRBJ2-1; D gene uncertain. The CDR3 is 15 residues long. Looked up from germline, CDR1 is MDHEN and CDR2 is SYDVKM. CDR3 sequence reads: CVSSFGTFSYNEQFF. The CDR3 DNA follows: TGTGTCAGCAGTTTTGGCACATTCTCGTACAATGAGCAGTTCTTC.

The rearrangement joins TRBV9 to TRBJ2-7; D not resolved. CDR1 is SGDLS and CDR2 is YYNGEE in the germline V gene. V lost 4 bases, J lost 0 bases, and 8 bases lay in between. CDR3 length equals 13 residues. The CDR3 DNA follows: TGTGCCAGCAGCCCCGCTAGCTCCTACGAGCAGTACTTC. The encoded protein is CASSPASSYEQYF. The full variable domain, rest sourced from reference TRBV9 and TRBJ2-7, is DSGVTQTPKHLITATGQRVTLRCSPRSGDLSVYWYQQSLDQGLQFLIQYYNGEERAKGNILERFSAQQFPDLHSELNLSSLELGDSALYFCASSPASSYEQYFGPGTRLTVT.

On this clonotype itself: Possible read error: a much larger clone is one base away. This chain uses TRBV12-3 or TRBV12-4 with TRBJ2-6; the D gene is possibly TRBD2 (7 bases). This CDR3 comprises 17 residues. Here the CDR3 DNA reads TGTGCCAGCAAAAGGGGGGGGCCGGGCTCTGGGGCCAACGCCCTGACTTTC. Its translation: CASKRGGPGSGANALTF.

The J gene is TRBJ2-2, the V gene TRBV6-5; the match to TRBD2 covers 7 bases. The CDR3 length is 13 residues. The germline V gene has CDR1 MNHEY and CDR2 SVGAGI. The CDR3 DNA reads TGTGTCGCGCGGGAGAGGCACGCCGGGGAGCTGTTTTTT. Translating it yields CVARERHAGELFF.

Concerning this clonotype: The junction shows a germline mismatch at one end, possibly a read error. The chain joins TRBV7-8 to TRBJ2-3, with D perhaps TRBD1 (6 bases). The CDR3 totals 17 residues. Germline V gene lookup returns CDR1 SGHVS and CDR2 FQNEAQ. In DNA, the CDR3 is TGTGCCAGCAGCCAATTCAACCGGGACATAGGGGTGGATATGCAGTATTTT. Translated: CASSQFNRDIGVDMQYF. Complete variable domain (other parts from reference TRBV7-8 and TRBJ2-3): GAGVSQSPRYKVAKRGQDVALRCDPISGHVSLFWYQQALGQGPEFLTYFQNEAQLDKSGLPSDRFFAERPEGSVSTLKIQRTQQEDSAVYLCASSQFNRDIGVDMQYFGPGTRLTVL.

This clonotype was observed at least ten times. The DNA for the CDR3 is TGTGCCATCAGTGGGGGAGGGGAGGGTCAGCCCCAGCATTTT. Encoded protein: CAISGGGEGQPQHF. The J gene is TRBJ1-5, the V gene TRBV10-3; perhaps TRBD1 as D (5 bases). The V and J ends lost 4 bases and 6 bases respectively, with 13 bases between them. CDR1 and CDR2 from the germline V gene are ENHRY and SYGVKD. CDR3 length: 14 amino acids.

In the case of this clonotype: The conserved phenylalanine or tryptophan is not found at the CDR3 terminus, so this likely reflects a read error. J is TRBJ2-1 and V is TRBV11-1, with D unresolved. Trimming took off 5 bases at V and 4 bases at J, with 15 bases between the two ends. CDR3 size: 15 residues. Germline V gene data show CDR1 as SGHAT and CDR2 as FQDESV (reference sequence). The CDR3 DNA reads as TGTGCCAGCAGCGCGGACCCGAGCCCTTACAATGAGCAGTTCTAC. It yields the protein CASSADPSPYNEQFY.

This rearrangement joins TRBV13 to TRBJ1-3; D ambiguous. The CDR3 loop spans 13 amino acids. V lost 9 bases, J lost 4 bases, and 13 bases lay in between. The germline V gene encodes CDR1 PRHDT and CDR2 FYEKMQ (reference sequence). CDR3 region: CARSLLGGNTIYF. CDR3 in DNA: TGTGCCAGAAGCCTACTCGGAGGAAACACCATATATTTT.

The rearrangement joins TRBV20-1 to TRBJ2-7, with 12 bases identical to TRBD2. V lost 6 bases and J lost 2; bases outside the gene matches: 8. From germline, CDR1 is DFQATT and CDR2 SNEGSKA (reference sequence). The CDR3 loop spans 15 amino acids. The CDR3 is CSAVGTSGPPYEQYF. The CDR3 region has the DNA TGCAGTGCCGTCGGGACTAGCGGGCCTCCCTACGAGCAGTACTTC.

With regard to this clonotype: One end of the junction fails to match germline, which may point to a read error. The rearrangement joins TRBV11-3 to TRBJ2-5; 9 bases are a match to TRBD2. The CDR3 consists of 14 residues. Germline CDR1 is SGHNT and CDR2 is YENEEA. Here the CDR3 reads CASNSSGAGETQYF. The CDR3, as DNA: TGTGCCAGCAACTCTAGCGGGGCCGGGGAGACCCAATACTTC.

V usage is TRBV2 and J usage is TRBJ2-3; 13 bases fit TRBD2. The CDR3 has 15 amino acids. V trimming: 6 bases; J trimming: 4 bases; junction bases outside the gene matches: 4. The germline gives CDR1 SNHLY, CDR2 FYNNEI. The CDR3 DNA is TGTGCCAGCAGGGGGACTAGCGGGAAGGCAGATACGCAGTATTTT. This translates into CASRGTSGKADTQYF.

A remark on this clonotype: The conserved closing phenylalanine or tryptophan is absent in this CDR3, likely reflecting a read error. The V call is TRBV6-1, the J call TRBJ1-1; D unclear. Per germline, CDR1 MNHNS and CDR2 SASEGT. With 7 bases removed from V and 0 bases from J, the gap between germline ends came to 9 bases. The CDR3 contains 13 residues. DNA for the CDR3: TGTGCCAGCACCTCCAGAGTGAACACTGAAGCTTTCATT. Its translation is CASTSRVNTEAFI.

Notes on this clonotype: The CDR3 carries no conserved terminal phenylalanine or tryptophan, so it likely arises from a read error. The chain has TRBV11-1 and TRBJ1-3; D is possibly TRBD1 (6 bases). This CDR3 has 16 amino acids. Germline CDR1 is SGHAT and CDR2 is FQDESV (reference sequence). Trimming removed 3 bases at V and 4 bases at J, with 16 bases between. In nucleotides, the CDR3 is TGTGCCAGCAGCTTCGGTACAGGGTTCGCCGGAAACACCATATATTTG. This translates into CASSFGTGFAGNTIYL.

With respect to this clonotype: One end of the junction is discordant with germline, which a read error may explain. The gene calls are TRBV11-1 and TRBJ2-1, with 9 bases matching TRBD2. CDR1 SGHAT and CDR2 FQDESV come from the germline V gene (reference sequence). The CDR3 covers 15 residues. The CDR3 nucleotides are TGTGCCTGCAGGTACCTAGCGGGAACCTACAATGAGCAGTTCTTC. Its translation is CACRYLAGTYNEQFF.

With respect to this clonotype: One end of the junction is discordant with germline, which a read error may explain. The chain recombines TRBV6-5 with TRBJ1-2; D gene ambiguous. The germline CDR1 and CDR2 sequences are MNHEY and SVGAGI. CDR3 length equals 15 residues. The CDR3 reads CASSYSKGSSYGYNF. The CDR3 coding sequence is TGTGCCAGTAGTTACTCGAAGGGATCAAGCTATGGATACAACTTC.